This T cell receptor (beta chain) appears in the sequencing data of a study of shared clonotypes between healthy human individuals (dated by TCRdb to about 2020). For context, the study as a whole: The cohort included three men and a couple of women between 18 and 49 years of age. For each donor, CD4 naive and CD4 memory were each run on three plates, CD8 naive on two plates, and CD8 memory on one plate. Blood TCR repertoires of about 5 healthy adults were deeply sequenced to estimate repertoire size and the extent of clonotype sharing between individuals. To increase sequencing depth and limit assay-specific biases, TCR repertoire library preparation and sequencing were carried out by different laboratories using diverse techniques. Each donor's leukapheresis produced roughly between roughly 0.85 and 10 billion PBMCs. Beyond this particular receptor, the publication reports: Because the study included a small number of donors, the genetic and exposure-history diversity represented was limited. Rarefaction of sorted-subset datasets indicated incomplete sequencing despite the large sequencing depth. Clonotypes shared by all four sorted-subset donors showed higher generation probabilities than non-shared clonotypes. Sampling was restricted to blood, and TCR repertoires in tissues likely differ from the TCR repertoires found in blood. Naive subsets generally had larger estimated clonotype richness than memory subsets. Pairwise subsampling indicated that sequencing depth was expected to affect the degree of clonotype sharing among donors. Around 5% of naive CD4, 3.5% of naive CD8, around 2.3% of memory CD4, and 0.4% of memory CD8 clonotypes were shared across a few donors.

TCR CDR3 regions were amplified from genomic DNA by multiplex PCR using the deep immunoSEQ assay. Extracted genomic DNA from each cell subset was distributed evenly across all wells of several immunoSEQ 96-well plates, and each plate was treated as a replicate. Each replicate PCR for sorted subsets received about 180 ng genomic DNA, equal to 28,000 or so T cell genomes. The purified libraries were quantified using a Qubit 3.0 fluorometer, sized with a Bioanalyzer 2100, and then quantified again using the KAPA Library Quantification kit. A separate single-read 150-cycle Illumina NextSeq 550 flow cell was used to sequence each immunoSEQ 96-well plate. For the original study's pipeline: Because the immunoSEQ output included only junctional sequences and no quality scores, the filtering could not be the same as the filtering used for full-length reads. Sequences were annotated with PyIR, a Python wrapper for IgBLAST v1.9, and V/J genes and CDR3 were assigned using IMGT germline references. Any read was removed if the V/J assignment was weak (E-value above 1e-6), the CDR3 was missing, or the read contained stop codons, out-of-frame junctions, or ambiguous translated residues. V3J clonotypes were defined as sequences sharing an identical inferred V gene, J gene, and CDR3 amino acid sequence. To compute the percentage overlap between repertoires, the number of shared unique clonotypes was divided by the size of the smaller repertoire. Three approaches were used to assess repertoire richness: RTK rarefaction, the Chao1 estimator, and Recon v2.1 estimates of unobserved clonotypes. Generation probabilities were computed with OLGA for all TCRbeta clonotypes obtained by the gDNA method from four donors. This is the immuneACCESS table as TCRdb keeps it, with only in-frame sequences that have V and J called. A part of the clones is gone; compared with another copy, unresolved V genes explain less than half, and the rest is unexplained. D and trimming come from the DNA, and the V and J calls and clone size come from that table. In this sample the table shows 2 million or so clones, about 95% of which occur a single time. About 1.1% of the sample is in the top ten clones.

About this clone: What this receptor recognizes is not known. No clone much larger than this one lies a single base away; base qualities are absent.

For the CD8 naive samples, CD45RO-negative cells were positively selected for CCR7, yielding a CD45RA+CCR7+ population from which TemRA cells were excluded. The donors were healthy, HIV-negative adults who had no recently reported acute infections or vaccinations. Every donor was a Caucasian adult residing in Nashville, Tennessee, USA. After blood collection by leukapheresis, PBMCs were isolated using Ficoll-Histopaque density gradient centrifugation and then cryopreserved in the vapor phase of liquid nitrogen. Analytical flow cytometry was used to check the purity and quantity of each magnetically sorted T cell population. Genomic DNA was isolated from every sorted fraction and measured by UV absorbance on a Nanodrop 2000c. Spanning cysteine to phenylalanine, the CDR3 consists of 13 amino acids. CDR3 DNA is the only sequence kept; it has 39 bases, read in frame from the first base. CDR1 SGDLS and CDR2 YYNGEE were looked up in the germline V gene. Here V drops 5 bases and J drops 7 bases, and the junction holds 6 bases not matched to any gene.

The chain was built from TRBV9 and TRBJ2-3; TRBD1 lines up with 8 middle nucleotides. Sample: naive CD8+ T cells sorted from blood. This specimen's cell subset or site label, per the study, means: CD45RA+CCR7+. The clonotype was recovered from a man in his late teens or twenties in good health. CDR3 protein: CASRGQGEYTQYF. The nucleotide sequence reads as follows: TGTGCCAGCAGAGGACAGGGAGAATATACGCAGTATTTT.